Each of the 7 T cell receptor beta chains below was sequenced from the same sample in a study of OX40 agonist ivuxolimab in advanced cancers. Here immunoSEQ multiplex PCR was the method, and the copy in TCRdb shows in-frame clones only, minus some. The table has roughly 87,000 clones, roughly nine tenths seen once. The sample consisted of CD4+ or CD8+ T cells sorted from blood, taken in a trial of the OX40 agonist ivuxolimab. These receptor sequences come from an adult with an advanced solid tumor such as melanoma, head and neck, liver or kidney cancer.

The rearrangement joins TRBV19 to TRBJ2-2; D gene uncertain. This CDR3 is 14 amino acids long. Germline CDR1 and CDR2: LNHDA and SQIVND (reference sequence). The V end was cut by 3 bases, the J end by 1 base, with 6 bases between. The CDR3 here is CASSISGNTGELFF. Written as DNA, the CDR3 is TGTGCCAGTAGTATCTCGGGGAACACCGGGGAGCTGTTTTTT.

V gene TRBV14 combines with J gene TRBJ1-1; possible D gene TRBD1, 5 bases. The CDR3 length is 14 residues. Germline CDR1 is SGHDN and CDR2 is FVKESK. V was shortened by 1 base and J by 11 bases, with 17 bases between the two germline ends. The DNA of the CDR3 is TGTGCCAGCAGCCAAGTGGGACGATCGACCGGCGCTTTCTTT. It specifies CASSQVGRSTGAFF.

This chain links TRBV6-5 with TRBJ2-3; D tentatively fits TRBD1 or TRBD2 (6 bases each). V was cut by 2 bases and J by 2 bases, with 14 bases left in between. CDR1 MNHEY and CDR2 SVGAGI come from the germline V gene. This CDR3 has 16 residues. CDR3 in amino acids: CASSYNPGAATDTQYF. The CDR3 DNA sequence: TGTGCCAGCAGTTACAATCCGGGGGCGGCCACAGATACGCAGTATTTT.

This clone has just one count. V gene TRBV6-5 combines with J gene TRBJ2-5; no firm D call. Germline CDR1 MNHEY, CDR2 SVGAGI. The V and J ends lost 2 bases and 2 bases respectively, with 6 bases between them. This CDR3 spans 13 amino acids. The CDR3 reads CASSYPNQETQYF. For the CDR3, the DNA is TGTGCCAGCAGTTACCCGAATCAAGAGACCCAGTACTTC.

The V and J genes are TRBV11-1 and TRBJ1-2, with unresolved D. Germline CDR1 is SGHAT and CDR2 is FQDESV (reference sequence). The V end lost 2 bases, the J end lost 0 bases, and 10 bases lay between the germline ends. This CDR3 has 15 amino acids. The chain's CDR3 is CASSLLAETNYGYTF. CDR3 DNA sequence: TGTGCCAGCAGCTTACTGGCGGAAACTAACTATGGCTACACCTTC.

This chain uses TRBV19 with TRBJ2-7, with D unclear. CDR1 and CDR2 (germline): LNHDA, SQIVND (reference sequence). The V and J ends lost 5 bases and 2 bases respectively, with 10 bases between them. There are 13 residues in the CDR3. For the CDR3, the DNA is TGTGCCAGTAGTCCGGCCGGCACCTACGAGCAGTACGTC. The encoded protein is CASSPAGTYEQYV.

The chain has TRBV7-6 and TRBJ2-3; 12 nucleotides match TRBD2. The CDR3 is 15 amino acids. J gave up 6 bases and V 5 bases, and 6 bases lay outside the gene matches. The germline V gene has CDR1 SGHVS and CDR2 FNYEAQ. The CDR3 loop is CASSLLAGGSDTQYF. CDR3 sequence (DNA): TGTGCCAGCAGCCTACTAGCGGGAGGAAGTGATACGCAGTATTTT.